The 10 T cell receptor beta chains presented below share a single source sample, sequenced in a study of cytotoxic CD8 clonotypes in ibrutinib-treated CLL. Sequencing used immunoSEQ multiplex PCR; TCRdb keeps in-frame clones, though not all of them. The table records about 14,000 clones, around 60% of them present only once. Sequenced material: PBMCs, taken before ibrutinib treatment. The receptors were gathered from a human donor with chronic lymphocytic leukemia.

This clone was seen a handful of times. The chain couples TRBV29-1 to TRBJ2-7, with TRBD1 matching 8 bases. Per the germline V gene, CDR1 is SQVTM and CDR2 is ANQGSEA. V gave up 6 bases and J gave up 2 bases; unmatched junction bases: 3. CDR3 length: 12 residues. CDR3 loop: CSVLDRAYEQYF. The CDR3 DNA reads TGCAGCGTCCTGGACAGGGCCTACGAGCAGTACTTC.

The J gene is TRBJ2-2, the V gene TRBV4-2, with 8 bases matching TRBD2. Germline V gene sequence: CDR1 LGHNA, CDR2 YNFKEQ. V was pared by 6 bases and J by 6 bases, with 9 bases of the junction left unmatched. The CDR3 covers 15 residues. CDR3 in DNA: TGTGCCAGCAGTAGACCGGGACTAGACCCCGGGGAGCTGTTTTTT. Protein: CASSRPGLDPGELFF.

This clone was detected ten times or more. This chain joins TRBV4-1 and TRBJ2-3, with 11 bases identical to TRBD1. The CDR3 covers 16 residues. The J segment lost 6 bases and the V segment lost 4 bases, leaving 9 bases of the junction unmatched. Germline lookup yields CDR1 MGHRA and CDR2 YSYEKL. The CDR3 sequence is CASSPYRTGGIDTQYF. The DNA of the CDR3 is TGCGCCAGCAGCCCTTACCGGACAGGGGGCATCGATACGCAGTATTTT.

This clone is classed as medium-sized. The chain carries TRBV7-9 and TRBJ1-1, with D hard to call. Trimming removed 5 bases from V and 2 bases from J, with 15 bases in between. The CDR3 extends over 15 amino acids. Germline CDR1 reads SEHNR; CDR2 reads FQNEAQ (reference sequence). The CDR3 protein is CASSPIRSVNTEAFF. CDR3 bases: TGTGCCAGCAGCCCAATCCGCAGCGTTAACACTGAAGCTTTCTTT.

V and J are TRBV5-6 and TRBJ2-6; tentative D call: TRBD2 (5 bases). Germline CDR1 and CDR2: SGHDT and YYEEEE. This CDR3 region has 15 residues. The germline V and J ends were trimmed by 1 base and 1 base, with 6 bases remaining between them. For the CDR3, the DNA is TGTGCCAGCAGCTTGATAGCGTCTGGGGCCAACGTCCTGACTTTC. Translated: CASSLIASGANVLTF.

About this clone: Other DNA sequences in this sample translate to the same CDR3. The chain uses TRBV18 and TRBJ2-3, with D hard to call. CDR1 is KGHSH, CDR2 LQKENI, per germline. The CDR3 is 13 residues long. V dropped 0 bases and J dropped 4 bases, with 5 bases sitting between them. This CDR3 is CASSPPVADTQYF. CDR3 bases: TGTGCCAGCTCACCACCGGTAGCAGATACGCAGTATTTT.

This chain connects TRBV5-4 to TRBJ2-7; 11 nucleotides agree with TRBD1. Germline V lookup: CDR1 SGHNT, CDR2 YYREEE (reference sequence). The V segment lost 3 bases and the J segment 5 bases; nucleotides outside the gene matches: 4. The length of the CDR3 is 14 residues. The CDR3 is CASSSGQGGNEQYF. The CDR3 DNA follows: TGTGCCAGCAGCTCGGGACAGGGGGGAAACGAGCAGTACTTC.

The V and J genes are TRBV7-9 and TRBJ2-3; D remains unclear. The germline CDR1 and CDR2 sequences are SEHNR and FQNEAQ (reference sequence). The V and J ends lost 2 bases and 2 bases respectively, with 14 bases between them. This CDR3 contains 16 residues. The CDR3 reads CASSLRWDSDTDTQYF. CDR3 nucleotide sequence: TGTGCCAGCAGCTTACGTTGGGATTCCGACACAGATACGCAGTATTTT.

CDR3 sequence: CASSGPGTGVWYEQYF. CDR3 in DNA: TGTGCCAGCAGCGGACCCGGGACAGGGGTTTGGTACGAGCAGTACTTC. The rearrangement joins TRBV5-6 to TRBJ2-7; 10 positions match TRBD1. CDR3 length equals 16 residues. Germline values: CDR1 SGHDT, CDR2 YYEEEE. V trimming: 4 bases; J trimming: 4 bases; junction bases outside the gene matches: 11.

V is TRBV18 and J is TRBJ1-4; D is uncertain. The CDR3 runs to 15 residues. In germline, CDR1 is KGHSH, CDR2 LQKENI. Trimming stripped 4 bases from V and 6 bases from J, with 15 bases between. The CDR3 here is CASSRGGRSDEKLFF. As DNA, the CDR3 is TGTGCCAGCTCACGAGGAGGACGGTCCGATGAAAAACTGTTTTTT.